This TCR beta chain is drawn from a study of T cells in Graves' hyperthyroidism and ophthalmopathy. Study context: Peripheral blood was drawn at first diagnosis, prior to all treatment. Notes on the study in general: The model predicted ophthalmopathy a median around 6 months before onset.

This clonotype was seen at least ten times. The antigen remains undetermined. CDR1 MNHEY and CDR2 SMNVEV come from the germline V gene (reference sequence). Losses at the gene ends were 0 bases for V and 7 bases for J; bases not matched to a gene: 11. The CDR3 spans 18 residues. TCR beta CDR3 sequences were amplified from RNA transcripts. A set of HTBI primers served as the primers for a first-round RT-PCR of the TCR CDR3. TCRdb redid the calling of the multiplex PCR reads with MiXCR, one entry per CDR3 protein. This sample has roughly 350,000 distinct CDR3 sequences, with about an eighth found just once. Enrolled ophthalmopathy patients presented with a Clinical Activity Score of at least 3, a NOSPECS grade of at least 4, and disease duration under 3 months. Used for diagnoses were clinical symptoms, serum thyroxine and TRAb, thyroid ultrasound and orbital computed tomography.

The V and J genes are TRBV27 and TRBJ2-2; the match to TRBD2 covers 10 bases. The sequence was obtained from a woman between 40 and 55 years old with Graves' ophthalmopathy. Sequencing was carried out using blood. The CDR3 bases are TGTGCCAGCAGTTTATCAGTCCCAGCGGGAGGGCCCGGCGGGGAGCTGTTTTTT. Protein product: CASSLSVPAGGPGGELFF.